This entry features one T cell receptor (beta chain) sequence. Its antigen remains unidentified. This table comes from immunoSEQ multiplex PCR, and its TCRdb copy is limited to in-frame clones, with some not included. The table includes fewer than 15,000 clones, 60% to 85% detected once. The data originate from a study of CD4+ T cells in melanoma. The study's findings and limits: Diverse differentiation states were reported for melanoma neoantigen-specific CD4+ T cells. A reported correlation linked neoantigen-specific CD4+ T cells to CD8+, macrophage and B cell function.

This CDR3 region has 13 residues. The V segment lost 6 bases and the J segment 5 bases; nucleotides outside the gene matches: 5. In germline, CDR1 is KGHSH, CDR2 LQKENI. The chain uses TRBV18 and TRBJ1-1, with 8 bases lining up with TRBD1. The source of this sequence is a human donor with melanoma. The specimen sequenced was cells from a culture (not recorded whether cultured in vitro). This chain's CDR3 is CASSPGQVTEAFF. As DNA, the CDR3 is TGTGCCAGCTCCCCGGGACAGGTAACTGAAGCTTTCTTT.